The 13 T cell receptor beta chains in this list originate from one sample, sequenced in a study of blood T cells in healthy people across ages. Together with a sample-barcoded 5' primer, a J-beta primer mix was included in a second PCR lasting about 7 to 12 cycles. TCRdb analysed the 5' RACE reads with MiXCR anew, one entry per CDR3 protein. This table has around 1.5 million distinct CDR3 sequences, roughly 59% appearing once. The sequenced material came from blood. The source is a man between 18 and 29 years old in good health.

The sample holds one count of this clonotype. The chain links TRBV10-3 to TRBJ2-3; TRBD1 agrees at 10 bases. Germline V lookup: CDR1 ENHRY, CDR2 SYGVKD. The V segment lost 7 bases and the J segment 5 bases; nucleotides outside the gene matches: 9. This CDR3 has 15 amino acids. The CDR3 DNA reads TGTGCCATCACTGGGACAGGGGCTGGGGGAGATACGCAGTATTTT. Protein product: CAITGTGAGGDTQYF.

The chain's CDR3 is CASSWRGRGSYEQYF. DNA of the CDR3: TGTGCCAGCTCATGGCGTGGCAGGGGTTCCTACGAGCAGTACTTC. The chain carries TRBV27 and TRBJ2-7; TRBD1 might be the D (6 bases). Deletions cut 8 bases from V and 1 base from J, with 18 bases between. CDR1 is MNHEY, CDR2 SMNVEV, per germline (reference sequence). The CDR3 consists of 15 residues.

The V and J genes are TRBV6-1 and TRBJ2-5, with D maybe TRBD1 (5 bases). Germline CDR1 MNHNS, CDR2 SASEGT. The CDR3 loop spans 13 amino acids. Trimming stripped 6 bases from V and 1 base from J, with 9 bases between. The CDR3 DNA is TGTGCCAGCAGGACAGTCCTCCAAGAGACCCAGTACTTC. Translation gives CASRTVLQETQYF.

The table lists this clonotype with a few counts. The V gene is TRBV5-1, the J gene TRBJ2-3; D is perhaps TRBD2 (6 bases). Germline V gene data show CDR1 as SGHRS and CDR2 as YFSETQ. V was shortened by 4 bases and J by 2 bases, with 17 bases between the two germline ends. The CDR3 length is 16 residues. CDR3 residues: CASSPHFRGNTDTQYF. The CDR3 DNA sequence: TGCGCCAGCAGCCCCCATTTTCGGGGGAACACAGATACGCAGTATTTT.

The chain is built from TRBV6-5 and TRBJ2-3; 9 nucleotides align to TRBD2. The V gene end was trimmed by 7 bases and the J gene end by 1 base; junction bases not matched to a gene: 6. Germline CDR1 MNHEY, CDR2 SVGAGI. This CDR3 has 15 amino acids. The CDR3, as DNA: TGTGCCAGCACTAAGCTAGCGGGACGCACAGATACGCAGTATTTT. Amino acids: CASTKLAGRTDTQYF.

In DNA, the CDR3 is TGTGCCACCAGCAGGAACAGGTTGAGGGACTGGGGGGAGCAGTACTTC. Translating it yields CATSRNRLRDWGEQYF. This sequence joins TRBV15 and TRBJ2-7; the D gene is possibly TRBD2 (6 bases). The CDR3 length is 16 residues. Germline CDR1 is LNHNV and CDR2 is YYDKDF (reference sequence). Trimming stripped 3 bases from V and 7 bases from J, with 22 bases between. Using reference TRBV15 and TRBJ2-7 for the parts outside the CDR3, the full variable domain is DAMVIQNPRYQVTQFGKPVTLSCSQTLNHNVMYWYQQKSSQAPKLLFHYYDKDFNNEADTPDNFQSRRPNTSFCFLDIRSPGLGDTAMYLCATSRNRLRDWGEQYFGPGTRLTVT.

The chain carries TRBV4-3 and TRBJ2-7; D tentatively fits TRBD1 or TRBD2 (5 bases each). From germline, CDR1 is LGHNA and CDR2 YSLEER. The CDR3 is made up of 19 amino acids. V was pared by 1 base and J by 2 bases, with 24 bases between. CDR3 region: CASSQGSGLRDLGPYEQYF. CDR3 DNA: TGCGCCAGCAGCCAAGGATCCGGGTTGAGGGACCTAGGGCCCTACGAGCAGTACTTC.

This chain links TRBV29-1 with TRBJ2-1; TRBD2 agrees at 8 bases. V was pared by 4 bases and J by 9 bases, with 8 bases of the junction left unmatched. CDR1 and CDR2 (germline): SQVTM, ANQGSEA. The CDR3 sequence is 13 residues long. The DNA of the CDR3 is TGCAGCGTTGCAGCGGGAGTAAGAACTGAGCAGTTCTTC. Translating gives CSVAAGVRTEQFF.

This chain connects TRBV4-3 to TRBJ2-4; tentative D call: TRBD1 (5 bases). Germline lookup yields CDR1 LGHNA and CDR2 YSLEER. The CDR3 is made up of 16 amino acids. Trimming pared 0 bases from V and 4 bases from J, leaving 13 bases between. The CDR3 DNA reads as TGCGCCAGCAGCCAAGATTACCAGGGCGTAAAAAACATTCAGTACTTC. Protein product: CASSQDYQGVKNIQYF.

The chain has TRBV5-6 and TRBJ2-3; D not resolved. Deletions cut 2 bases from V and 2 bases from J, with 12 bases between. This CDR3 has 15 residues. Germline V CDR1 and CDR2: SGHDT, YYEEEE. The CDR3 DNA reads TGTGCCAGCAGCTTCTTGCAGACCCTCACAGATACGCAGTATTTT. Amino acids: CASSFLQTLTDTQYF.

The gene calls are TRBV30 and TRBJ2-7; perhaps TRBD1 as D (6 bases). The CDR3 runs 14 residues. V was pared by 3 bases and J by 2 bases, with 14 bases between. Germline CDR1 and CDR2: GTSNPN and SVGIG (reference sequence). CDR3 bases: TGTGCCTGGAGGAAACAGGGACAAGCCTACGAGCAGTACTTC. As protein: CAWRKQGQAYEQYF.

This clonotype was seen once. CDR3 bases: TGTGCCAGTAGTATAGCGCAGGGGGCCCAGCACGAGCAGTACTTC. This encodes CASSIAQGAQHEQYF. The chain links TRBV19 to TRBJ2-7, with TRBD1 matching over 8 bases. The CDR3 length is 15 residues. The germline V gene encodes CDR1 LNHDA and CDR2 SQIVND (reference sequence). J gave up 5 bases and V 1 base, and 7 bases lay outside the gene matches.

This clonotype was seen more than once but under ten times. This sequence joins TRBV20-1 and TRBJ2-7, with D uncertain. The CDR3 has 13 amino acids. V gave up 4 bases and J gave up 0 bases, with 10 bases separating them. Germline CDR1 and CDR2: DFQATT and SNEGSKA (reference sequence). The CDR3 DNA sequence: TGCAGTGCTATTGACGGTATCTCCTACGAGCAGTACTTC. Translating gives CSAIDGISYEQYF.